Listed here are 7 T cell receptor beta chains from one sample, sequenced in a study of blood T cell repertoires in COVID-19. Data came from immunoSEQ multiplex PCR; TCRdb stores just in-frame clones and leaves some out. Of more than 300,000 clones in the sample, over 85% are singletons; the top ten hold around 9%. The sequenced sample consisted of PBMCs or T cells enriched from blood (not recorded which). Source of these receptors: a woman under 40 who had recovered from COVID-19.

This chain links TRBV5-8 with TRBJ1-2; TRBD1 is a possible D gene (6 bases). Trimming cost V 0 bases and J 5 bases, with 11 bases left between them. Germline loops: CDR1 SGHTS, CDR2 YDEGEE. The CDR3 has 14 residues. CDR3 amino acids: CASSLVTGWYGYTF. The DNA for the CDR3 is TGTGCCAGCAGCTTGGTTACAGGGTGGTATGGCTACACCTTC.

CDR3 nucleotide sequence: TGTGCCAGCAGCTCTACCCCTAGCGGTGGAATCGGCCCCTACGAGCAGTACTTC. Its translation: CASSSTPSGGIGPYEQYF. The gene calls are TRBV13 and TRBJ2-7; TRBD2 matches 7 bases. The CDR3 contains 18 residues. The germline CDR1 and CDR2 sequences are PRHDT and FYEKMQ (reference sequence). The ends lost 4 bases at V and 2 bases at J; junction bases unmatched: 17.

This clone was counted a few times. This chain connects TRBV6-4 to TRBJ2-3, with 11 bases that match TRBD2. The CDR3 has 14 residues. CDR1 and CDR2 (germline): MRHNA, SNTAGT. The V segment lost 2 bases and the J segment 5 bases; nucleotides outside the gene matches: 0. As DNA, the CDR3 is TGTGCCAGCAGTGACGGACTAGCGGGAGATACGCAGTATTTT. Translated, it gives CASSDGLAGDTQYF.

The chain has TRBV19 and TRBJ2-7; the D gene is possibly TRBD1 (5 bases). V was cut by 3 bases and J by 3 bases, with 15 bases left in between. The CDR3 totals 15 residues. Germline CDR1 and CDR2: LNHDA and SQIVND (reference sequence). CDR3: CASSMRQINLYEQYF. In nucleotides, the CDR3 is TGTGCCAGTAGTATGAGACAGATAAACCTCTACGAGCAGTACTTC.

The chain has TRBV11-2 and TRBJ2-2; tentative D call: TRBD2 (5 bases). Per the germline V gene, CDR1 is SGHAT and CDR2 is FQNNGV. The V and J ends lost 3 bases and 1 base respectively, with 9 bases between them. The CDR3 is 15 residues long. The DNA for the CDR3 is TGTGCCAGCAGCTTCCTCGAGGGGAACACCGGGGAGCTGTTTTTT. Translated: CASSFLEGNTGELFF. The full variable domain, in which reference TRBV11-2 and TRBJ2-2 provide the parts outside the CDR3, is EAGVAQSPRYKIIEKRQSVAFWCNPISGHATLYWYQQILGQGPKLLIQFQNNGVVDDSQLPKDRFSAERLKGVDSTLKIQPAKLEDSAVYLCASSFLEGNTGELFFGEGSRLTVL.

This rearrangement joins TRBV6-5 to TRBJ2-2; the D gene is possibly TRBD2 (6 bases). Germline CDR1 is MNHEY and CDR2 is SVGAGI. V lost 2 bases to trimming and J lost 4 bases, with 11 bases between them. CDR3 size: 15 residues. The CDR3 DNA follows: TGTGCCAGCAGTTACACGGGAGTCGGCACCGGGGAGCTGTTTTTT. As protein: CASSYTGVGTGELFF.

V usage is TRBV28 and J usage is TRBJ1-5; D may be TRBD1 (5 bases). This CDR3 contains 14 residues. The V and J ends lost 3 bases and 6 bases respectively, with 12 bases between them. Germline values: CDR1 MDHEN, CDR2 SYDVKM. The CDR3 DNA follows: TGTGCCAGCAGTTTCTCTCAGGGATCTCAGCCCCAGCATTTT. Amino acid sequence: CASSFSQGSQPQHF.